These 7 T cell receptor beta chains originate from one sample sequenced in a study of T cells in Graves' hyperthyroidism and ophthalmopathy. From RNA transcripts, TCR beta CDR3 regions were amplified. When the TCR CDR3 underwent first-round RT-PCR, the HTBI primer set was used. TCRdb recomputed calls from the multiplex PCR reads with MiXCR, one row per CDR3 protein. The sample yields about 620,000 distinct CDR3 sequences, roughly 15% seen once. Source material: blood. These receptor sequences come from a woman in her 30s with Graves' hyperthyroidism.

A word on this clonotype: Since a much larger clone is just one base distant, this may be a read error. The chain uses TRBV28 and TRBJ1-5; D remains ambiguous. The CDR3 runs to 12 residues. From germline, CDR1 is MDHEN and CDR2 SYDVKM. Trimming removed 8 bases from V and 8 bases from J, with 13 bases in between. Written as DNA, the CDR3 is TGTGCCAGCGGTATCCCTCCGAAGCCCCAGCATTTT. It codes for CASGIPPKPQHF.

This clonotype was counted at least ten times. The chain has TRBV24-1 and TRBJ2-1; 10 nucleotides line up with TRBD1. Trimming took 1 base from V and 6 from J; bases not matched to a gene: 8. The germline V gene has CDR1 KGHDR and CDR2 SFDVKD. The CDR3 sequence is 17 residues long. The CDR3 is CATSDFPRQGAGNEQFF. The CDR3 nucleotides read TGTGCCACCAGTGATTTCCCTAGACAGGGGGCAGGCAATGAGCAGTTCTTC.

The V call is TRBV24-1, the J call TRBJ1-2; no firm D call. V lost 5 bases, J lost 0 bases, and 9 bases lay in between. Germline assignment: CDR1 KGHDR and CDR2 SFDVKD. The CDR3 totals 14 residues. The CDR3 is CATSGPKTNYGYTF. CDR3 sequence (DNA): TGTGCCACCAGTGGACCTAAGACTAACTATGGCTACACCTTC.

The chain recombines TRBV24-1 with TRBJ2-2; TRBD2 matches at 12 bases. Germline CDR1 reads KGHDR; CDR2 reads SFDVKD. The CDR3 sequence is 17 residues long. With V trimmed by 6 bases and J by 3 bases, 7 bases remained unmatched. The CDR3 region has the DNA TGTGCCACCAGTACGCTAGCGGGAGGGCCCGACACCGGGGAGCTGTTTTTT. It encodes CATSTLAGGPDTGELFF.

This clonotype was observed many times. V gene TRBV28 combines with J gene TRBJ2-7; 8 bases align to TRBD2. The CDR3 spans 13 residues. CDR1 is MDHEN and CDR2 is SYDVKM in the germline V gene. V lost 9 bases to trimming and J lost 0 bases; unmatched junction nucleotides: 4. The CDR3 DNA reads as TGTGCCAGTCGTAGCGGGGCCTCCTACGAGCAGTACTTC. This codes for CASRSGASYEQYF.

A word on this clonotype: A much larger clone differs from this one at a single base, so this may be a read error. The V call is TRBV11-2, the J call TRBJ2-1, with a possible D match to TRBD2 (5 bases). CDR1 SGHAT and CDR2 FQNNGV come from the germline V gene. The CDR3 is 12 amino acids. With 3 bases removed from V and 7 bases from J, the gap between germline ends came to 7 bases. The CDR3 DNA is TGTGCCAGCAGCTTTAGCGTGAATGAGCAGTTCTTC. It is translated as CASSFSVNEQFF.

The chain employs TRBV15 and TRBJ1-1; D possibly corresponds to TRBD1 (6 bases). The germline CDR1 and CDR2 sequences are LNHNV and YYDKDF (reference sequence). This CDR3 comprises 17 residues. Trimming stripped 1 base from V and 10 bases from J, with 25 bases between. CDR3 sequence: CATSRATRGSGARSAFF. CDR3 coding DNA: TGTGCCACCAGCAGAGCAACCAGGGGTAGTGGGGCCCGCTCAGCTTTCTTT.